These T cell receptor beta chains were read from a single sample in a study of T cell repertoires in cytomegalovirus infection. TCRdb called the reads again in MiXCR, with one record for every CDR3 protein. Among tens of thousands of distinct CDR3 sequences listed, 4% were seen once. Sequencing was carried out using PBMCs. Receptors were obtained from a human donor in good health (CMV status not recorded). Some clones in this sample may be carry-over from other donors' samples. Each CDR3 is given with its conserved first and last residue. The D gene is left open where the match is weak. Clone size appears in some rows only: once, few, many, or a class for an expanded clone.

V gene	D gene	clone size	J gene	CDR3 DNA	CDR3 protein
TRBV11-2	-	many	TRBJ1-2	TGTGCCAGCAGCCCGCAGACGACGAGGGGCTATGGCTACACCTTC	CASSPQTTRGYGYTF
TRBV7-8	-	many	TRBJ2-7	TGTGCCAGCAGCACCCGCCAAGTCGAGCAGTACTTC	CASSTRQVEQYF
TRBV7-8	-	many	TRBJ2-7	TGTGCCAGCAGCTTAGATTGGTTCCCCTACGAGCAGTACTTC	CASSLDWFPYEQYF
TRBV29-1	TRBD2	-	TRBJ2-1	TGCAGCGTTGACGAACTAGCGGGATACAATGAGCAGTTCTTC	CSVDELAGYNEQFF
TRBV7-2	TRBD1	many	TRBJ1-4	TGTGCCAGCAGCCCCAGGGGGGGACGGATTAATGAAAAACTGTTTTTT	CASSPRGGRINEKLFF
TRBV7-2	TRBD2	many	TRBJ2-7	TGTGCCAGCAGCTTAGGTCGCCTAGCGGGCCTCTCCTACGAGCAGTACTTC	CASSLGRLAGLSYEQYF
TRBV7-2	-	many	TRBJ2-3	TGTGCCAGCAGCTTAGCGGGGTATAACACAGATACGCAGTATTTT	CASSLAGYNTDTQYF
TRBV7-2	-	many	TRBJ2-7	TGTGCCAGCAGCTCGGGATCCGGGCTAGGGGAGCAGTACTTC	CASSSGSGLGEQYF
TRBV7-2	TRBD2	many	TRBJ2-1	TGTGCCAGCAGCTTAGCGCGGGGGGTCTACAATGAGCAGTTCTTC	CASSLARGVYNEQFF
TRBV12-3/TRBV12-4	-	many	TRBJ1-4	TGTGCCAGCAGTTTAAGAGGGCAGGCTGGAGAAAAACTGTTTTTT	CASSLRGQAGEKLFF
TRBV2	-	many	TRBJ2-7	TGTGCCAGCAGAAAAAGCCTGATCAGCTCCTACGAGCAGTACTTC	CASRKSLISSYEQYF
TRBV6-1	-	-	TRBJ1-1	TGTGCCAGCAGGCATCGGGGTGACACTGAAGCTTTCTTT	CASRHRGDTEAFF
TRBV6-1	-	many	TRBJ1-2	TGTGCCAGCAGTGAAATTACGGGACGGGACTATGGCTACACCTTC	CASSEITGRDYGYTF
TRBV6-2/TRBV6-3	TRBD1	many	TRBJ1-5	TGTGCCAGCAGTTTCTCCGGGACAGGGGGCTTTCAGCCCCAGCATTTT	CASSFSGTGGFQPQHF
TRBV6-2/TRBV6-3	-	many	TRBJ2-5	TGTGCCAGCTCTTCTTCCTCAGCGTACCAAGAGACCCAGTACTTC	CASSSSSAYQETQYF
TRBV7-8	-	many	TRBJ2-7	TGTGCCAGCAGCCCCGGACGGAACCTCTACGAGCAGTACTTC	CASSPGRNLYEQYF
TRBV7-8	TRBD1	many	TRBJ2-5	TGTGCCAGCAGCCCGGGACAGAACTTCCAAGAGACCCAGTACTTC	CASSPGQNFQETQYF
TRBV29-1	-	many	TRBJ1-6	TGCAGCGTAGGGGACGGAGGAAATTCACCCCTCCACTTT	CSVGDGGNSPLHF
TRBV4-1	-	many	TRBJ1-1	TGCGCCAGCAGCCAAGGATCGACGGCGAACACTGAAGCTTTCTTT	CASSQGSTANTEAFF
TRBV7-2	-	many	TRBJ1-3	TGTGCCAGCAGCTTCTTCGGAGGAAACACCATATATTTT	CASSFFGGNTIYF
TRBV20-1	TRBD1	many	TRBJ2-1	TGCAGTGCCGGGACAGACCGCCCCTACAATGAGCAGTTCTTC	CSAGTDRPYNEQFF
TRBV7-2	-	many	TRBJ1-6	TGTGCCAGCAGCTTCCGGGATGGTTCACCCCTCCACTTT	CASSFRDGSPLHF
TRBV6-1	TRBD2	-	TRBJ2-1	TGTGCCAGCAGCTGGGGGGGGTTCAATGAGCAGTTCTTC	CASSWGGFNEQFF
TRBV7-2	TRBD2	many	TRBJ2-1	TGTGCCAGCAGCTTAAGTAGCGGGAGTGGAAATGAGCAGTTCTTC	CASSLSSGSGNEQFF
TRBV28	-	many	TRBJ2-1	TGTGCCAGCAGTTTAAGGAGGGGGCAGCAGTTCTTC	CASSLRRGQQFF
TRBV6-2/TRBV6-3	TRBD1	many	TRBJ1-1	TGTGCCACCCAGGGGACAGTCCCGCGCAACACTGAAGCTTTCTTT	CATQGTVPRNTEAFF
TRBV11-2	TRBD2	many	TRBJ2-4	TGTGCCAGCAGCCGGAGCGGGGGGGGGGCCAAAAACATTCAGTACTTC	CASSRSGGGAKNIQYF
TRBV11-2	-	many	TRBJ2-3	TGTGCCAGCAGAGGCCCCCTCGGCGATACGCAGTATTTT	CASRGPLGDTQYF
TRBV7-6	-	-	TRBJ2-2	TGTGCCAGCAGCTTTGATGACGGGGAGCTGTTTTTT	CASSFDDGELFF
TRBV7-2	-	many	TRBJ1-2	TGTGCCAGCAGCTTAGTTTTTGATGGCTACACCTTC	CASSLVFDGYTF